This T cell receptor beta chain was identified in a study of neurological immune-mediated disorders. Trimming removed 3 bases from V and 6 bases from J, with 18 bases in between. This CDR3 is 15 amino acids long. The germline V gene encodes CDR1 SGHDT and CDR2 YYEEEE. Study-level results: Phylogenetic grouping assigned the repertoires of 18 of 34 multiple sclerosis patients to one related-CDR3 cluster, which constitutes a possible signature. No expanded-clone CDR3 amino acid sequence recurred across subjects, suggesting private TCR-beta repertoires.

Many counts were recorded for this clonotype. What it binds is not known. TCRdb re-derived calls from the 5' RACE reads in MiXCR, one entry per CDR3 protein. The profile shows over 60,000 distinct CDR3 sequences, roughly 5.5% of them singletons. The receptor was derived from a woman aged 25 to 39 with multiple sclerosis. The sample taken for sequencing was PBMCs. The rearrangement uses TRBV5-6 and TRBJ1-2; D ambiguous. This CDR3 is CASSSALAGKDGYTF. The DNA for the CDR3 is TGTGCCAGCAGCTCCGCCCTTGCCGGGAAGGATGGCTACACCTTC. The full variable domain, rest sourced from reference TRBV5-6 and TRBJ1-2, is DAGVTQSPTHLIKTRGQQVTLRCSPKSGHDTVSWYQQALGQGPQFIFQYYEEEERQRGNFPDRFSGHQFPNYSSELNVNALLLGDSALYLCASSSALAGKDGYTFGSGTRLTVV.